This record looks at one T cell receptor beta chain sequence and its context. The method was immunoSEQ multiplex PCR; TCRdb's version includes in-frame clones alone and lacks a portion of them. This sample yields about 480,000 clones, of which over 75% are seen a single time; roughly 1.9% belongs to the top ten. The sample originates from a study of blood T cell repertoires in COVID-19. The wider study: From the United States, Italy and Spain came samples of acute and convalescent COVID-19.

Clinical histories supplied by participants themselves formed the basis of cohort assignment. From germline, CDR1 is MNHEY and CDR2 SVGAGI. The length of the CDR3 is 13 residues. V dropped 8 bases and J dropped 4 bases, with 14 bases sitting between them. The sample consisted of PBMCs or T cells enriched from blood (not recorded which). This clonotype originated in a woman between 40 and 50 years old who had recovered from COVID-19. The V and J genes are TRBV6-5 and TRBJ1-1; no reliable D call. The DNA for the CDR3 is TGTGCCAGCTTCTCGCCCGGGGTCACTGAAGCTTTCTTT. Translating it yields CASFSPGVTEAFF.